The next 21 T cell receptor beta chains were all read from a single sample in a study of cytomegalovirus exposure and HLA in healthy donors (dated by TCRdb to the late 2010s). Library method: the immunoSEQ multiplex PCR assay. For the multiplex PCR, a mixture combining 60 forward primers for TCR Vbeta segments and 13 reverse primers for TCR Jbeta segments was used. The source is immuneACCESS, and TCRdb retained only in-frame sequences with V and J called. Part of the clones is not carried over; for the studies checked, unresolved V genes explain less than half of this, and the remainder is unexplained. The sample table holds 65,000 to 95,000 clones, of which under 80% were seen once. Roughly 13% of the sample is held by the ten biggest clonotypes. Material for sequencing was PBMCs. All receptors derive from a human donor in good health.

Turning to this clone: Compared with germline, one end of the junction differs, possibly owing to a read error. This chain connects TRBV6-5 to TRBJ1-5; 11 positions agree with TRBD1. Germline V gene sequence: CDR1 MNHEY, CDR2 SVGAGI. CDR3 length: 15 residues. CDR3: CASSPGQGVFQPQNF. The CDR3 bases are TGTGCCAGCAGCCCGGGACAGGGGGTGTTTCAGCCCCAGAATTTT.

This chain uses TRBV11-3 with TRBJ2-2; 10 positions agree with TRBD1. Germline V gene data show CDR1 as SGHNT and CDR2 as YENEEA. This CDR3 has 17 residues. V was pared by 5 bases and J by 4 bases, with 10 bases of the junction left unmatched. CDR3 DNA sequence: TGTGCCAGCAGCCAATATAGGGGACAGGGGATCACCGGGGAGCTGTTTTTT. Translating it yields CASSQYRGQGITGELFF.

The gene calls are TRBV6-1 and TRBJ2-2; TRBD1 might be the D (6 bases). This CDR3 has 15 amino acids. Germline V CDR1 and CDR2: MNHNS, SASEGT. V shed 7 bases and J shed 0 bases, with 12 bases lying between them. This CDR3 reads CASTLGQPNTGELFF. In nucleotides, the CDR3 is TGTGCCAGCACTCTCGGACAGCCGAACACCGGGGAGCTGTTTTTT.

Points on this clone: Within the sample, other DNA sequences also encode this same CDR3. V is TRBV29-1 and J is TRBJ1-1; D remains unclear. Germline V gene sequence: CDR1 SQVTM, CDR2 ANQGSEA. CDR3 length: 12 residues. For the CDR3, the DNA is TGCACCTCGACGGGGATGGGAACTGAAGCTTTCTTT. Protein product: CTSTGMGTEAFF.

The rearrangement links TRBV12-5 to TRBJ1-1; D is possibly TRBD1 (5 bases). Trimming left V 2 bases short and J 3 bases short, with 10 bases between. Germline V gene lookup returns CDR1 LGHNT and CDR2 FRNRAP. The CDR3 extends over 14 amino acids. The CDR3 nucleotides are TGTGCTAGTGGTTTGATGGGGGGGGACACTGAAGCTTTCTTT. It is translated as CASGLMGGDTEAFF.

The CDR3 sequence is CASSPGGEETQYF. CDR3 DNA sequence: TGCGCCAGCAGCCCTGGAGGGGAAGAGACCCAGTACTTC. This sequence joins TRBV5-1 and TRBJ2-5; tentative D call: TRBD2 (6 bases). The CDR3 covers 13 residues. Germline V lookup: CDR1 SGHRS, CDR2 YFSETQ. Trimming shortened V by 4 bases and J by 3 bases, and 10 bases separated the two germline ends.

For the CDR3, the DNA is TGTGCCAGCAGCTTTGCCAGGGAGGACTCTGGGGCCAACGTCCTGACTTTC. Translation gives CASSFAREDSGANVLTF. The chain combines TRBV5-6 with TRBJ2-6, with D possibly TRBD2 on 6 matching bases. The CDR3 totals 17 residues. Germline V gene lookup returns CDR1 SGHDT and CDR2 YYEEEE. The V and J ends lost 2 bases and 0 bases respectively, with 12 bases between them.

For the CDR3, the DNA is TGTGCCAGCAGCCCAACCCCCGGGGGCCAAGAGACCCAGTACTTC. Its protein is CASSPTPGGQETQYF. The chain combines TRBV5-6 with TRBJ2-5; perhaps TRBD2 as D (6 bases). Germline CDR1 SGHDT, CDR2 YYEEEE. Deletions cut 4 bases from V and 1 base from J, with 14 bases between. CDR3 length equals 15 residues. Looking up the rest from reference TRBV5-6 and TRBJ2-5 gives the full variable domain: DAGVTQSPTHLIKTRGQQVTLRCSPKSGHDTVSWYQQALGQGPQFIFQYYEEEERQRGNFPDRFSGHQFPNYSSELNVNALLLGDSALYLCASSPTPGGQETQYFGPGTRLLVL.

The chain recombines TRBV5-1 with TRBJ2-5; TRBD2 is a possible D gene (5 bases). CDR3 length equals 14 residues. The V gene's germline CDR1 is SGHRS and CDR2 YFSETQ. The V end lost 0 bases, the J end lost 4 bases, and 10 bases lay between the germline ends. This CDR3 is CASSLGQSGETQYF. Written as DNA, the CDR3 is TGCGCCAGCAGCTTGGGTCAGAGCGGAGAGACCCAGTACTTC.

The chain is built from TRBV5-1 and TRBJ2-3; D remains ambiguous. V gave up 4 bases and J gave up 4 bases, with 10 bases separating them. The CDR3 contains 13 residues. CDR1 and CDR2 from the germline V gene are SGHRS and YFSETQ. The CDR3 is CASSPDRADTQYF. DNA for the CDR3: TGCGCCAGCAGCCCCGATCGGGCAGATACGCAGTATTTT. The full variable domain, in which reference TRBV5-1 and TRBJ2-3 provide the parts outside the CDR3, is KAGVTQTPRYLIKTRGQQVTLSCSPISGHRSVSWYQQTPGQGLQFLFEYFSETQRNKGNFPGRFSGRQFSNSRSEMNVSTLELGDSALYLCASSPDRADTQYFGPGTRLTVL.

The CDR3 bases are TGCGCCAGCAGCTTGGAAGGTGGTGGAGCGGCCGGCAATTCACCCCTCCACTTT. Its translation is CASSLEGGGAAGNSPLHF. The chain recombines TRBV5-1 with TRBJ1-6; no reliable D call. Trimming removed 0 bases at V and 7 bases at J, with 20 bases between. Germline CDR1 is SGHRS and CDR2 is YFSETQ. This CDR3 is 18 amino acids long. Drawing the rest from reference TRBV5-1 and TRBJ1-6, the complete variable domain is KAGVTQTPRYLIKTRGQQVTLSCSPISGHRSVSWYQQTPGQGLQFLFEYFSETQRNKGNFPGRFSGRQFSNSRSEMNVSTLELGDSALYLCASSLEGGGAAGNSPLHFGNGTRLTVT.

Remarks on this clone: At the DNA level, this CDR3 is encoded by other sequences in the same sample as well. The chain carries TRBV4-2 and TRBJ2-3; 12 positions match TRBD2. CDR3 length: 16 amino acids. Trimming at V came to 1 base and at J to 7 bases, leaving 6 bases not matched to a gene. Germline V CDR1 and CDR2: LGHNA, YNFKEQ. The CDR3 sequence: CASSQVASGGANTQYF. The CDR3, as DNA: TGTGCCAGCAGCCAAGTAGCTAGCGGGGGGGCTAATACGCAGTATTTT.

The chain uses TRBV6-6 and TRBJ1-2, with 11 bases fitting TRBD1. V shed 6 bases and J 1 base; nucleotides not matched to a gene: 4. Germline V gene lookup returns CDR1 MNHNY and CDR2 SVGAGI (reference sequence). This CDR3 contains 15 residues. CDR3 loop: CASSRGQGDNYGYTF. For the CDR3, the DNA is TGTGCCAGCAGCAGGGGACAGGGGGATAACTATGGCTACACCTTC.

The chain employs TRBV30 and TRBJ1-5; 11 nucleotides agree with TRBD1. Germline V gene data show CDR1 as GTSNPN and CDR2 as SVGIG (reference sequence). The CDR3 sequence is 17 residues long. Germline trimming cut 3 bases from V and 3 bases from J; bases unmatched to any gene: 10. CDR3 loop: CAWRAGTGGLSNQPQHF. As DNA, the CDR3 is TGTGCCTGGAGGGCCGGGACAGGGGGTTTATCCAATCAGCCCCAGCATTTT.

This chain connects TRBV2 to TRBJ2-1; 8 bases are shared with TRBD1. CDR1 and CDR2 from the germline V gene are SNHLY and FYNNEI. V shed 5 bases and J 4 bases; nucleotides not matched to a gene: 4. This CDR3 has 14 amino acids. The CDR3, as DNA: TGTGCCAGCAGTCGGACAGGGAGGTACAATGAGCAGTTCTTC. Its translation is CASSRTGRYNEQFF.

This chain connects TRBV5-1 to TRBJ1-2; D is perhaps TRBD1 (5 bases). Trimming removed 0 bases at V and 8 bases at J, with 11 bases between. The length of the CDR3 is 13 residues. Germline loops: CDR1 SGHRS, CDR2 YFSETQ. The CDR3 DNA reads TGCGCCAGCAGCTTGGGGCAGGGCCAGGGCTACACCTTC. It specifies CASSLGQGQGYTF.

The chain carries TRBV5-6 and TRBJ2-7; D perhaps matches TRBD2 (5 bases). Germline CDR1 and CDR2: SGHDT and YYEEEE. Trimming cost V 2 bases and J 3 bases, with 12 bases left between them. The CDR3 contains 14 residues. Written as DNA, the CDR3 is TGTGCCAGCAGCTTCACCGGGATTCTCTACGAGCAGTACTTC. Protein: CASSFTGILYEQYF.

The chain joins TRBV6-1 to TRBJ2-1; 8 bases align to TRBD1. CDR1 is MNHNS, CDR2 SASEGT, per germline. This CDR3 region has 14 residues. V trimming: 9 bases; J trimming: 7 bases; junction bases outside the gene matches: 11. The CDR3 protein is CASRDRGKSNEQFF. CDR3 bases: TGTGCCAGTAGAGACAGGGGAAAGTCTAATGAGCAGTTCTTC.

Turning to this clone: Relative to the germline gene, one junction end is altered; a read error may explain this. Distinct nucleotide sequences in the sample also encode this CDR3. This chain links TRBV5-6 with TRBJ1-2, with a weak D call TRBD1 (6 bases). There are 13 residues in the CDR3. CDR1 SGHDT and CDR2 YYEEEE come from the germline V gene. The DNA for the CDR3 is TGTGCCAGCAGCTCCGGACAGCTTTATGGCTACCCCTTC. Its protein product is CASSSGQLYGYPF.

The chain uses TRBV30 and TRBJ2-1, with 8 bases fitting TRBD2. Unmatched junction bases numbered 6, after V lost 0 bases and J lost 2 bases. The CDR3 totals 16 residues. Per the germline V gene, CDR1 is GTSNPN and CDR2 is SVGIG (reference sequence). Here the CDR3 reads CAWSVDSGAPYNEQFF. DNA of the CDR3: TGTGCCTGGAGTGTAGATAGCGGGGCGCCCTACAATGAGCAGTTCTTC.

The rearrangement links TRBV18 to TRBJ1-5; possibly TRBD1 for D (6 bases). The V gene lost 0 bases and the J gene lost 2 bases, with 11 bases spanning the gap. Per germline, CDR1 KGHSH and CDR2 LQKENI. CDR3 size: 16 residues. The DNA for the CDR3 is TGTGCCAGCTCACCACCGAGCAGGGGAGGCAATCAGCCCCAGCATTTT. Amino acid sequence: CASSPPSRGGNQPQHF. Full variable domain (remainder filled in from reference TRBV18 and TRBJ1-5): NAGVMQNPRHLVRRRGQEARLRCSPMKGHSHVYWYRQLPEEGLKFMVYLQKENIIDESGMPKERFSAEFPKEGPSILRIQQVVRGDSAAYFCASSPPSRGGNQPQHFGDGTRLSIL.